The 28 T cell receptor beta chains below all came from one sample that was sequenced in a study of blood T cells in healthy people across ages. Using a J-beta primer mix together with a sample-barcoded 5' primer, a second PCR was run for roughly 6 to 12 cycles. TCRdb reprocessed the 5' RACE reads via MiXCR and lists one record per CDR3 protein. The sample has 250,000 to 300,000 distinct CDR3 sequences; about 25% are singletons. What was sequenced was blood. These receptors originate from a woman in her 70s in good health.

This clonotype was detected only a few times. This chain joins TRBV11-2 and TRBJ2-1; D remains ambiguous. The V and J ends lost 4 bases and 3 bases respectively, with 10 bases between them. This CDR3 contains 14 residues. Germline CDR1 reads SGHAT; CDR2 reads FQNNGV. Here the CDR3 reads CASSSSSVYNEQFF. The CDR3 DNA reads TGTGCCAGCAGCTCGAGCAGCGTCTACAATGAGCAGTTCTTC.

This clonotype was found a few times. The V and J genes are TRBV29-1 and TRBJ2-3; 8 bases are shared with TRBD1. The germline V gene encodes CDR1 SQVTM and CDR2 ANQGSEA. The CDR3 length is 14 residues. Losses at the gene ends were 5 bases for V and 3 bases for J; bases not matched to a gene: 7. This CDR3 is CSVSTGARTDTQYF. The DNA of the CDR3 is TGCAGCGTTTCGACAGGGGCGAGGACAGATACGCAGTATTTT.

This clonotype was counted a few times. The V and J genes are TRBV6-5 and TRBJ2-5, with TRBD1 matching 7 bases. The CDR3 extends over 12 amino acids. Germline trimming cut 6 bases from V and 9 bases from J; bases unmatched to any gene: 7. Germline CDR1 MNHEY, CDR2 SVGAGI. The CDR3 bases are TGTGCCAGCAGCCGGCCCCAGGGGGCCCAGTACTTC. This gives the protein CASSRPQGAQYF.

The sample holds a few counts of this clonotype. One end of the junction is discordant with germline, which a read error may explain. The chain employs TRBV28 and TRBJ2-7; D perhaps matches TRBD2 (6 bases). The germline V gene has CDR1 MDHEN and CDR2 SYDVKM. The CDR3 totals 14 residues. CDR3 DNA sequence: TGTGCCGGCAGTTTCGGACTAAGGAGCTACGAGCAGTACTTC. Its translation is CAGSFGLRSYEQYF.

V usage is TRBV2 and J usage is TRBJ2-1; unclear D gene. CDR1 is SNHLY, CDR2 FYNNEI, per germline. The CDR3 is 12 residues long. Between the trimmed V and J ends, which lost 3 bases and 10 bases, there was a span of 10 bases. CDR3 bases: TGTGCCAGCAGTGATTCAGGACGGGAGCAGTTCTTC. Protein sequence: CASSDSGREQFF. Looking up the rest from reference TRBV2 and TRBJ2-1 gives the full variable domain: EPEVTQTPSHQVTQMGQEVILRCVPISNHLYFYWYRQILGQKVEFLVSFYNNEISEKSEIFDDQFSVERPDGSNFTLKIRSTKLEDSAMYFCASSDSGREQFFGPGTRLTVL.

This clonotype was detected once. This chain links TRBV7-8 with TRBJ2-7; D ambiguous. This CDR3 region has 14 residues. V lost 1 base to trimming and J lost 3 bases, with 10 bases between them. Germline CDR1 SGHVS, CDR2 FQNEAQ. The CDR3 sequence is CASSLGTTDYEQYF. In nucleotides, the CDR3 is TGTGCCAGCAGCTTAGGTACCACTGACTACGAGCAGTACTTC.

The chain is built from TRBV6-1 and TRBJ2-5; possible D gene TRBD1, 6 bases. Germline CDR1 MNHNS, CDR2 SASEGT. The germline V and J ends were trimmed by 2 bases and 5 bases, with 6 bases remaining between them. The CDR3 has 12 residues. CDR3 sequence: CASSERGETQYF. DNA for the CDR3: TGTGCCAGCAGTGAAAGGGGGGAGACCCAGTACTTC.

This clonotype was detected only a few times. The CDR3 here is CSARVGGQGLETQYF. Written as DNA, the CDR3 is TGCAGTGCTAGAGTGGGAGGACAGGGTCTTGAGACCCAGTACTTC. J is TRBJ2-5 and V is TRBV20-1; TRBD1 matches at 8 bases. Germline loops: CDR1 DFQATT, CDR2 SNEGSKA (reference sequence). The junction had 9 bases not matched to a gene; V was cut back by 1 base and J by 5 bases. The CDR3 runs 15 residues.

The table lists this clonotype with a few counts. Germline is not matched at one junction end, which may reflect a read error. The chain couples TRBV7-9 to TRBJ1-4; D gene ambiguous. The CDR3 has 15 residues. Germline V gene sequence: CDR1 SEHNR, CDR2 FQNEAQ (reference sequence). CDR3 nucleotide sequence: TGCGCCAGCAGCTCGGACGTGGCGACTAATGAAAAACTGTTTTTT. Translated, it gives CASSSDVATNEKLFF. Full variable domain (rest looked up from reference TRBV7-9 and TRBJ1-4): DTGVSQNPRHKITKRGQNVTFRCDPISEHNRLYWYRQTLGQGPEFLTYFQNEAQLEKSRLLSDRFSAERPKGSFSTLEIQRTEQGDSAMYLCASSSDVATNEKLFFGSGTQLSVL.

This clonotype was counted a few times. The CDR3, as DNA: TGTGCCAGCAGTGGGCAGCTCTATGGCTACACCTTC. This sequence encodes CASSGQLYGYTF. The V and J genes are TRBV28 and TRBJ1-2, with D uncertain. CDR1 MDHEN and CDR2 SYDVKM come from the germline V gene. V lost 5 bases and J lost 4, with 8 bases in between. The CDR3 is made up of 12 amino acids.

This chain uses TRBV7-8 with TRBJ2-3, with D perhaps matching TRBD1 (6 bases). The germline V and J ends were trimmed by 3 bases and 2 bases, with 12 bases remaining between them. This CDR3 contains 15 residues. Germline lookup yields CDR1 SGHVS and CDR2 FQNEAQ. The CDR3 protein is CASSFPYRDTDTQYF. CDR3 nucleotide sequence: TGTGCCAGCAGCTTTCCTTACAGGGACACAGATACGCAGTATTTT.

This sequence joins TRBV10-3 and TRBJ2-1, with TRBD2 identical over 8 bases. The CDR3 is 13 residues long. Germline V CDR1 and CDR2: ENHRY, SYGVKD. With V trimmed by 6 bases and J by 8 bases, 6 bases remained unmatched. CDR3 protein: CAISDGLADEQFF. The DNA of the CDR3 is TGTGCCATCAGCGATGGACTAGCAGATGAGCAGTTCTTC.

This clonotype was detected only a few times. The chain uses TRBV29-1 and TRBJ2-3; 7 nucleotides agree with TRBD1. Trimming cost V 7 bases and J 2 bases; bases outside gene matches: 12. Germline-derived CDR1 and CDR2 are SQVTM and ANQGSEA. The CDR3 runs 15 residues. The CDR3 bases are TGCAGCGGGAGAAGAGGGGGCGTAGTCACAGATACGCAGTATTTT. Its protein product is CSGRRGGVVTDTQYF.

This sequence joins TRBV28 and TRBJ1-1; the D gene is possibly TRBD1 (5 bases). The CDR3 consists of 15 residues. V lost 10 bases, J lost 0 bases, and 18 bases lay in between. Germline CDR1 is MDHEN and CDR2 is SYDVKM. CDR3 in amino acids: CAITTGGRMNTEAFF. As DNA, the CDR3 is TGTGCCATTACAACCGGGGGACGGATGAACACTGAAGCTTTCTTT.

This clonotype was counted at least ten times. The J gene is TRBJ2-7, the V gene TRBV5-1; no definite D call. The CDR3 spans 13 residues. V lost 0 bases, J lost 3 bases, and 7 bases lay in between. CDR1 SGHRS and CDR2 YFSETQ come from the germline V gene. CDR3 DNA: TGCGCCAGCAGCTTGGTGGGAATCTACGAGCAGTACTTC. Protein product: CASSLVGIYEQYF. The complete variable domain, with remaining parts taken from reference TRBV5-1 and TRBJ2-7, reads KAGVTQTPRYLIKTRGQQVTLSCSPISGHRSVSWYQQTPGQGLQFLFEYFSETQRNKGNFPGRFSGRQFSNSRSEMNVSTLELGDSALYLCASSLVGIYEQYFGPGTRLTVT.

The chain recombines TRBV15 with TRBJ1-4, with D unresolved. This CDR3 contains 15 residues. Trimming took 2 bases from V and 0 from J, leaving 7 bases between them. CDR1 is LNHNV, CDR2 YYDKDF, per germline (reference sequence). CDR3 loop: CATSRQLATNEKLFF. CDR3 DNA: TGTGCCACCAGCAGACAGCTAGCAACTAATGAAAAACTGTTTTTT.

This clonotype occurred many times. This chain links TRBV4-2 with TRBJ1-4; no clear D gene. Germline V lookup: CDR1 LGHNA, CDR2 YNFKEQ. This CDR3 has 15 residues. Trimming removed 0 bases at V and 10 bases at J, with 15 bases between. CDR3 sequence reads: CASSQDHRNDGKLFF. The CDR3 DNA sequence: TGTGCCAGCAGCCAAGATCACAGAAATGACGGAAAACTGTTTTTT.

This clonotype appeared many times. The genes are TRBV20-1 and TRBJ2-1; perhaps TRBD1 as D (5 bases). Germline loops: CDR1 DFQATT, CDR2 SNEGSKA (reference sequence). Deletions cut 0 bases from V and 4 bases from J, with 10 bases between. The CDR3 consists of 14 residues. The CDR3 sequence: CSARDLGQYNEQFF. CDR3 DNA sequence: TGCAGTGCTAGAGATCTCGGACAATACAATGAGCAGTTCTTC.

This clonotype was seen only a few times. The J gene is TRBJ2-7, the V gene TRBV5-5, with D perhaps matching TRBD2 (6 bases). Judging by the DNA end, TRBJ2-1 fits better; the J call may be wrong. CDR1 and CDR2 (germline): SGHKS, YYEKEE (reference sequence). The CDR3 is made up of 16 amino acids. The CDR3 DNA is TGTGCCAGCAGCTTGGCCCGGGGGTCTCTGGTTGGTGAGCAGTTCTTC. It codes for CASSLARGSLVGEQFF.

The chain combines TRBV5-6 with TRBJ2-5, with D unclear. The V end lost 6 bases, the J end lost 1 base, and 10 bases lay between the germline ends. Per germline, CDR1 SGHDT and CDR2 YYEEEE. The CDR3 has 13 amino acids. The CDR3: CASTGTPQETQYF. The CDR3 region has the DNA TGTGCCAGCACCGGAACGCCCCAAGAGACCCAGTACTTC. Using reference TRBV5-6 and TRBJ2-5 for the parts outside the CDR3, the full variable domain is DAGVTQSPTHLIKTRGQQVTLRCSPKSGHDTVSWYQQALGQGPQFIFQYYEEEERQRGNFPDRFSGHQFPNYSSELNVNALLLGDSALYLCASTGTPQETQYFGPGTRLLVL.

This clonotype was seen a handful of times. This rearrangement joins TRBV5-1 to TRBJ2-7; TRBD2 might be the D (6 bases). Germline CDR1 reads SGHRS; CDR2 reads YFSETQ. Between the trimmed V and J ends, which lost 4 bases and 1 base, there was a span of 15 bases. The CDR3 sequence is 15 residues long. CDR3 residues: CASSPGVLLSYEQYF. CDR3 DNA sequence: TGCGCCAGCAGCCCGGGGGTCCTCCTTTCCTACGAGCAGTACTTC.

The table lists this clonotype with a few counts. This chain joins TRBV3-1 and TRBJ1-1; D is unresolved. The V gene's germline CDR1 is LGHDT and CDR2 YNNKEL (reference sequence). CDR3 length: 14 amino acids. V lost 2 bases and J 1 base, leaving 8 bases between the germline ends. The CDR3 region has the DNA TGTGCCAGCAGCCAACCGGCTAAGAACACTGAAGCTTTCTTT. Translation: CASSQPAKNTEAFF.

This clonotype was seen a few times. This sequence joins TRBV5-1 and TRBJ2-5, with D perhaps TRBD1 or TRBD2 (5 bases each). V lost 4 bases to trimming and J lost 5 bases, with 12 bases between them. Germline V gene lookup returns CDR1 SGHRS and CDR2 YFSETQ. The CDR3 is made up of 13 amino acids. The CDR3: CASSVRGHETQYF. CDR3 nucleotide sequence: TGCGCCAGCAGCGTACGGGGCCATGAGACCCAGTACTTC.

For this clonotype: Since a much larger clone is just one base distant, this may be a read error. This chain connects TRBV6-2 or TRBV6-3 to TRBJ2-7; tentatively, D is TRBD1 (6 bases). V was clipped by 8 bases and J by 2 bases, with 19 bases between them. There are 15 residues in the CDR3. The germline V gene has CDR1 MNHEY and CDR2 SVGEGT. CDR3: CASGGFVTGAYEQYF. In nucleotides, the CDR3 is TGTGCCAGCGGTGGATTTGTGACAGGTGCCTACGAGCAGTACTTC.

This clonotype was counted once. The junction shows a germline mismatch at one end, possibly a read error. The genes are TRBV4-2 and TRBJ2-3; 7 nucleotides line up with TRBD2. Germline lookup yields CDR1 LGHNA and CDR2 YNFKEQ. This CDR3 is built from 17 residues. The CDR3 spells CVSSQGSSGASTDTQYF. In DNA form, the CDR3 reads TGTGTCAGCAGCCAAGGTTCGAGCGGGGCAAGCACAGATACGCAGTATTTT.

This chain's CDR3 is CASSLASSGGETQYF. The CDR3 region has the DNA TGTGCCAGCAGCTTGGCCTCTAGCGGGGGAGAGACCCAGTACTTC. The rearrangement links TRBV5-4 to TRBJ2-5, with 10 bases that match TRBD2. The trim removed 0 bases at V and 4 bases at J, leaving 3 bases unmatched. CDR1 and CDR2 from the germline V gene are SGHNT and YYREEE (reference sequence). This CDR3 has 15 amino acids.

In its sample, this clonotype was seen a few times. The rearrangement links TRBV20-1 to TRBJ1-2; TRBD1 matches at 7 bases. This CDR3 is 12 amino acids long. The germline V gene encodes CDR1 DFQATT and CDR2 SNEGSKA (reference sequence). V was pared by 3 bases and J by 2 bases, with 0 bases of the junction left unmatched. In DNA, the CDR3 is TGCAGTGCTAGGACAGGGAACTATGGCTACACCTTC. This encodes CSARTGNYGYTF.

This chain uses TRBV18 with TRBJ2-5; D is uncertain. The assigned J gene may be wrong: the sequence end matches TRBJ2-7 better. The CDR3 covers 13 residues. The germline V gene has CDR1 KGHSH and CDR2 LQKENI. The CDR3 coding sequence is TGTGCCAGCTCACCGAAGGGCACCTACGAGCAGTACTTC. Its protein is CASSPKGTYEQYF.